This TCR beta chain appears in the sequencing data of a study of shared clonotypes between healthy human individuals. Study-wide results and limits: Read depth was anticipated to influence clonotype sharing among donors.

V lost 5 bases, J lost 3 bases, and 8 bases stayed unmatched. The CDR3 is 15 residues long. Germline lookup yields CDR1 MDHEN and CDR2 SYDVKM. Of note for this clone: Its antigen remains unidentified. The sample carries other DNA sequences with the same CDR3.

Measured with immunoSEQ multiplex PCR; TCRdb has only the in-frame clones, and not every one. This table has about 2.3 million clones, roughly 90% appearing once. This chain links TRBV28 with TRBJ2-7; 9 bases align to TRBD1. Material: naive CD4+ T cells from PBMCs. Specified subset: CD45RA+ positively selected. The sequence was collected from a young man in good health. Some clones in this sample may be carry-over from other donors' samples. For the CDR3, the DNA is TGTGCCAGCAGTCTATCCGGGACAGGGTTCTACGAGCAGTACTTC. Encoded protein: CASSLSGTGFYEQYF.